Below, 25 T cell receptor beta chains from the same sample are listed, as sequenced in a study of OX40 agonist ivuxolimab in advanced cancers. Measured with immunoSEQ multiplex PCR; TCRdb has only the in-frame clones, and not every one. The data hold under 45,000 clones, with nearly 75% observed a single time. The sample here was CD4+ or CD8+ T cells sorted from blood, taken in a trial of the OX40 agonist ivuxolimab. These TCRs come from an adult with an advanced solid tumor such as melanoma, head and neck, liver or kidney cancer.

The chain combines TRBV6-1 with TRBJ1-6; 7 positions agree with TRBD1. J gave up 9 bases and V 7 bases, and 9 bases lay outside the gene matches. The germline V gene has CDR1 MNHNS and CDR2 SASEGT. CDR3 length equals 14 residues. CDR3: CASTWVQGSSPLHF. DNA for the CDR3: TGTGCCAGCACCTGGGTACAGGGGAGTTCACCCCTCCACTTT.

This chain links TRBV7-3 with TRBJ2-1, with D tentatively TRBD2 (7 bases). This CDR3 is 15 amino acids long. CDR1 is SGHTA and CDR2 is FQGTGA in the germline V gene. Trimming removed 2 bases from V and 8 bases from J, with 16 bases in between. As DNA, the CDR3 is TGTGCCAGCAGCTTAGATGGCGGGGGCGTTTATGAGCAGTTCTTC. Encoded protein: CASSLDGGGVYEQFF.

The V and J genes are TRBV5-4 and TRBJ2-6, with no clear D. Trimming cost V 0 bases and J 2 bases, with 6 bases left between them. Looked up from germline, CDR1 is SGHNT and CDR2 is YYREEE (reference sequence). The CDR3 totals 15 residues. Written as DNA, the CDR3 is TGTGCCAGCAGCTTGGGGGGTCCTGGGGCCAACGTCCTGACTTTC. Translation: CASSLGGPGANVLTF.

This clone was seen only a few times. The chain employs TRBV9 and TRBJ2-7, with 8 bases identical to TRBD1. CDR1 is SGDLS, CDR2 YYNGEE, per germline. The ends lost 4 bases at V and 4 bases at J; junction bases unmatched: 10. The CDR3 sequence is 15 residues long. CDR3 nucleotides: TGTGCCAGCAGCCCCTGGACAGGGAGTTCGTACGAGCAGTACTTC. It codes for CASSPWTGSSYEQYF. The full variable domain, with the rest looked up from reference TRBV9 and TRBJ2-7, is DSGVTQTPKHLITATGQRVTLRCSPRSGDLSVYWYQQSLDQGLQFLIQYYNGEERAKGNILERFSAQQFPDLHSELNLSSLELGDSALYFCASSPWTGSSYEQYFGPGTRLTVT.

V and J are TRBV2 and TRBJ1-1, with D unresolved. CDR1 SNHLY and CDR2 FYNNEI come from the germline V gene. This CDR3 contains 14 residues. The germline V and J ends were trimmed by 6 bases and 0 bases, with 11 bases remaining between them. The CDR3 spells CASRETHLNTEAFF. CDR3 DNA sequence: TGTGCCAGCAGGGAGACGCACTTGAACACTGAAGCTTTCTTT.

This sequence joins TRBV7-8 and TRBJ1-6; D unclear. The CDR3 extends over 15 amino acids. Trimming removed 1 base at V and 8 bases at J, with 12 bases between. Germline values: CDR1 SGHVS, CDR2 FQNEAQ. The CDR3 loop is CASSLGRQLYSPLHF. The CDR3 coding sequence is TGTGCCAGCAGCTTAGGTCGGCAATTATATTCACCCCTCCACTTT.

The genes are TRBV5-1 and TRBJ2-3, with D uncertain. The CDR3 length is 13 residues. The germline V and J ends were trimmed by 4 bases and 1 base, with 7 bases remaining between them. Per germline, CDR1 SGHRS and CDR2 YFSETQ. CDR3 in DNA: TGCGCCAGCAGCGAGAAAGGCACAGATACGCAGTATTTT. It is translated as CASSEKGTDTQYF. The whole variable domain, filled in from reference TRBV5-1 and TRBJ2-3, reads KAGVTQTPRYLIKTRGQQVTLSCSPISGHRSVSWYQQTPGQGLQFLFEYFSETQRNKGNFPGRFSGRQFSNSRSEMNVSTLELGDSALYLCASSEKGTDTQYFGPGTRLTVL.

The rearrangement joins TRBV7-9 to TRBJ2-2; D possibly corresponds to TRBD1 (5 bases). Trimming took 4 bases from V and 4 from J, leaving 13 bases between them. The CDR3 has 15 residues. Germline V gene data show CDR1 as SEHNR and CDR2 as FQNEAQ (reference sequence). The CDR3 bases are TGTGCCAGCAGCTGGACACTGTCGGGCACCGGGGAGCTGTTTTTT. Its protein product is CASSWTLSGTGELFF.

The V call is TRBV6-6, the J call TRBJ1-2, with D possibly matching TRBD1 (5 bases). Germline V gives CDR1 MNHNY, CDR2 SVGAGI (reference sequence). Trimming shortened V by 7 bases and J by 0 bases, and 15 bases separated the two germline ends. The length of the CDR3 is 15 residues. The chain's CDR3 is CASKLNDRANYGYTF. The CDR3 coding sequence is TGTGCCAGCAAGTTAAACGACAGAGCTAACTATGGCTACACCTTC.

J is TRBJ2-7 and V is TRBV11-2; D uncertain. This CDR3 is 13 amino acids long. CDR1 is SGHAT and CDR2 is FQNNGV in the germline V gene. V gave up 4 bases and J gave up 5 bases, with 12 bases separating them. The CDR3 region is CASSWSLRNEQYF. In DNA form, the CDR3 reads TGTGCCAGCAGCTGGTCCCTAAGGAACGAGCAGTACTTC.

The table lists this clone with a count of one. The V and J genes are TRBV19 and TRBJ1-1; the D is unclear. This CDR3 is 13 amino acids long. V was trimmed by 7 bases and J by 0 bases, leaving 9 bases between them. CDR1 and CDR2 (germline): LNHDA, SQIVND (reference sequence). Here the CDR3 reads CASTAYMNTEAFF. DNA for the CDR3: TGTGCCAGTACCGCCTACATGAACACTGAAGCTTTCTTT. Based on the CDR3 plus reference TRBV19 and TRBJ1-1, the full variable domain is DGGITQSPKYLFRKEGQNVTLSCEQNLNHDAMYWYRQDPGQGLRLIYYSQIVNDFQKGDIAEGYSVSREKKESFPLTVTSAQKNPTAFYLCASTAYMNTEAFFGQGTRLTVV.

The gene calls are TRBV6-6 and TRBJ1-1, with 8 bases that match TRBD1. Germline V lookup: CDR1 MNHNY, CDR2 SVGAGI (reference sequence). Losses at the gene ends were 6 bases for V and 6 bases for J; bases not matched to a gene: 6. The CDR3 contains 13 residues. The CDR3 region has the DNA TGTGCCAGCAGCCAGGGGGCTGTGGCTGAAGCTTTCTTT. Amino acids: CASSQGAVAEAFF.

This chain joins TRBV29-1 and TRBJ1-5, with D possibly being TRBD1 (5 bases). CDR3 length: 12 amino acids. The germline V gene has CDR1 SQVTM and CDR2 ANQGSEA. V dropped 6 bases and J dropped 7 bases, with 13 bases sitting between them. The CDR3 DNA reads as TGCAGCGTATCCGGGGCAGACCAGCCCCAGCATTTT. It specifies CSVSGADQPQHF.

This clone was seen a few times. The chain employs TRBV5-6 and TRBJ1-6, with a weak D call TRBD1 (5 bases). Per the germline V gene, CDR1 is SGHDT and CDR2 is YYEEEE. The CDR3 spans 13 residues. Trimming cost V 4 bases and J 7 bases, with 9 bases left between them. CDR3 loop: CASSGGTNSPLHF. The DNA of the CDR3 is TGTGCCAGCAGCGGGGGTACCAATTCACCCCTCCACTTT.

This sequence joins TRBV6-1 and TRBJ1-2; no reliable D call. The V gene lost 0 bases and the J gene lost 4 bases, with 9 bases spanning the gap. Germline CDR1 MNHNS, CDR2 SASEGT. The CDR3 spans 14 residues. The CDR3 loop is CASSEALVGYGYTF. The CDR3 coding sequence is TGTGCCAGCAGTGAAGCGTTAGTGGGCTATGGCTACACCTTC.

The chain uses TRBV10-2 and TRBJ1-1, with TRBD1 matching over 7 bases. V gave up 2 bases and J gave up 5 bases; unmatched junction bases: 5. CDR1 is WSHSY and CDR2 is SAAADI in the germline V gene. CDR3 length equals 14 residues. Written as DNA, the CDR3 is TGCGCCAGCAGTGAGGCAGGGGGAAAAACTGAAGCTTTCTTT. Translated: CASSEAGGKTEAFF.

The rearrangement uses TRBV25-1 and TRBJ2-1; a weak D match, TRBD1 (5 bases). The CDR3 has 15 residues. Germline V gene data show CDR1 as MGHDK and CDR2 as SYGVNS. Trimming cost V 0 bases and J 8 bases, with 14 bases left between them. The DNA of the CDR3 is TGTGCCAGCAGTGAATATCGACGCCAGGGCGATGAGCAGTTCTTC. Protein: CASSEYRRQGDEQFF.

The chain has TRBV11-2 and TRBJ2-3; weak D call: TRBD2 (7 bases). V was trimmed by 4 bases and J by 6 bases, leaving 26 bases between them. This CDR3 has 18 residues. Germline V CDR1 and CDR2: SGHAT, FQNNGV. The CDR3: CASSSFRGGAIIMDTQYF. The CDR3 region has the DNA TGTGCCAGCAGCTCGTTTAGAGGGGGGGCCATTATTATGGATACGCAGTATTTT.

This clone was seen a single time. The chain combines TRBV7-8 with TRBJ1-2; perhaps TRBD1 as D (6 bases). Germline lookup yields CDR1 SGHVS and CDR2 FQNEAQ. V was trimmed by 7 bases and J by 4 bases, leaving 16 bases between them. The CDR3 sequence is 14 residues long. The CDR3 is CASTSAGALYGYTF. For the CDR3, the DNA is TGTGCCAGCACCTCCGCAGGGGCCCTCTATGGCTACACCTTC. Based on the CDR3 plus reference TRBV7-8 and TRBJ1-2, the full variable domain is GAGVSQSPRYKVAKRGQDVALRCDPISGHVSLFWYQQALGQGPEFLTYFQNEAQLDKSGLPSDRFFAERPEGSVSTLKIQRTQQEDSAVYLCASTSAGALYGYTFGSGTRLTVV.

The chain has TRBV19 and TRBJ1-3; the match to TRBD1 covers 7 bases. This CDR3 comprises 14 residues. Germline V CDR1 and CDR2: LNHDA, SQIVND (reference sequence). Trimming at V came to 7 bases and at J to 4 bases, leaving 7 bases not matched to a gene. CDR3 nucleotides: TGTGCCAGTATCCCGAGGGGGCTCGGAAACACCATATATTTT. This encodes CASIPRGLGNTIYF.

The rearrangement uses TRBV7-9 and TRBJ2-7; the D gene is possibly TRBD1 (5 bases). The V and J ends lost 2 bases and 6 bases respectively, with 20 bases between them. CDR1 is SEHNR and CDR2 is FQNEAQ in the germline V gene (reference sequence). The CDR3 sequence is 16 residues long. As DNA, the CDR3 is TGTGCCAGCAGCTTATCGGTCCCAAGGGGTACAGCCGAGCAGTACTTC. Translating gives CASSLSVPRGTAEQYF.

The chain is built from TRBV19 and TRBJ1-2, with D perhaps matching TRBD1 (6 bases). The V gene lost 1 base and the J gene lost 0 bases, with 9 bases spanning the gap. CDR3 size: 15 residues. Germline V gene data show CDR1 as LNHDA and CDR2 as SQIVND (reference sequence). CDR3 amino acids: CASSIVGHSNYGYTF. The CDR3, as DNA: TGTGCCAGTAGTATAGTGGGACATTCTAACTATGGCTACACCTTC.

This sequence joins TRBV10-3 and TRBJ2-7; D may correspond to TRBD1 or TRBD2 (5 bases each). This CDR3 region has 12 residues. Germline V gene lookup returns CDR1 ENHRY and CDR2 SYGVKD. The V and J ends lost 2 bases and 3 bases respectively, with 5 bases between them. The CDR3: CAISEGGYEQYV. CDR3 sequence (DNA): TGTGCCATCAGTGAGGGGGGCTACGAGCAGTACGTC.

The rearrangement links TRBV4-1 to TRBJ1-3; D remains unclear. The CDR3 has 14 residues. Trimming cost V 1 base and J 7 bases, with 11 bases left between them. CDR1 and CDR2 from the germline V gene are MGHRA and YSYEKL. CDR3 in DNA: TGCGCCAGCAGCCAAGGCCCCGAGGGCAACACCATATATTTT. Residues: CASSQGPEGNTIYF.

This chain uses TRBV10-3 with TRBJ2-5, with 7 bases lining up with TRBD1. Germline trimming cut 11 bases from V and 2 bases from J; bases unmatched to any gene: 8. Per germline, CDR1 ENHRY and CDR2 SYGVKD. The CDR3 covers 13 residues. The DNA for the CDR3 is TGTGCCTCCCTGGGGGACAGACAAGAGACCCAGTACTTC. This encodes CASLGDRQETQYF.